The rows below give T cell receptor beta chains drawn from one sample of a study of blood T cell repertoires in COVID-19. The repertoire was sequenced with immunoSEQ multiplex PCR; TCRdb's copy has only in-frame clones and lacks some. Counted here are about 250,000 clones, approximately 85% occurring once; the ten biggest clones make up around 5.5%. Input material: peripheral blood. These receptors came from a man aged 50-60 years with COVID-19, enrolled during active disease. Each CDR3 is given with its conserved first and last residue. Each record gives: D gene, clone size, V gene, J gene, CDR3 protein, CDR3 DNA. A D gene is named only where the DNA matches it firmly. A row's size may be missing; if present it is once, few, many or a size class.

D gene: TRBD2
clone size: .
V gene: TRBV10-2
J gene: TRBJ2-3
CDR3 protein: CASSPSGGTDTQYF
CDR3 DNA: TGCGCCAGCTCCCCTAGCGGGGGGACAGATACGCAGTATTTT

D gene: TRBD1
clone size: .
V gene: TRBV15
J gene: TRBJ1-4
CDR3 protein: CATSNRDRAANEKLFF
CDR3 DNA: TGTGCCACCAGCAACCGGGACAGAGCAGCTAATGAAAAACTGTTTTTT

D gene: TRBD1
clone size: .
V gene: TRBV7-2
J gene: TRBJ2-7
CDR3 protein: CASSLQGAYEQYF
CDR3 DNA: TGTGCCAGCAGCTTACAGGGGGCCTACGAGCAGTACTTC

D gene: TRBD1
clone size: few
V gene: TRBV7-8
J gene: TRBJ2-7
CDR3 protein: CASIHPVGQGAYEQYF
CDR3 DNA: TGTGCCAGCATCCACCCGGTTGGACAGGGGGCCTACGAGCAGTACTTC

D gene: .
clone size: once
V gene: TRBV15
J gene: TRBJ2-3
CDR3 protein: CATSRESRGSFGADTQYF
CDR3 DNA: TGTGCCACCAGCAGAGAATCTCGAGGCTCCTTCGGGGCAGATACGCAGTATTTT

D gene: TRBD1
clone size: .
V gene: TRBV5-5
J gene: TRBJ2-3
CDR3 protein: CASSLGTGFADTQYF
CDR3 DNA: TGTGCCAGCAGCTTGGGGACAGGGTTTGCAGATACGCAGTATTTT

D gene: TRBD2
clone size: .
V gene: TRBV3-1/TRBV3-2
J gene: TRBJ2-5
CDR3 protein: CASSQVARGAKTQYF
CDR3 DNA: TGTGCCAGCAGCCAAGTGGCGCGGGGGGCAAAGACCCAGTACTTC

D gene: .
clone size: .
V gene: TRBV18
J gene: TRBJ2-7
CDR3 protein: CASSPPGYEQYF
CDR3 DNA: TGTGCCAGCTCACCACCCGGCTACGAGCAGTACTTC

D gene: .
clone size: .
V gene: TRBV18
J gene: TRBJ1-5
CDR3 protein: CASSIRGDSNQPQHF
CDR3 DNA: TGTGCCAGCTCGATTCGGGGGGACAGCAATCAGCCCCAGCATTTT

D gene: TRBD1
clone size: few
V gene: TRBV7-9
J gene: TRBJ2-7
CDR3 protein: CASSQTVRDSSSYEQYF
CDR3 DNA: TGTGCCAGCAGCCAAACGGTCCGGGACAGCAGCTCCTACGAGCAGTACTTC

D gene: TRBD1
clone size: once
V gene: TRBV29-1
J gene: TRBJ1-2
CDR3 protein: CSVEGLGTGGSGYTF
CDR3 DNA: TGCAGCGTTGAAGGTCTCGGGACAGGGGGCAGTGGCTATACCTTC

D gene: TRBD1
clone size: .
V gene: TRBV5-4
J gene: TRBJ2-2
CDR3 protein: CASSKTGGASPNTGELFF
CDR3 DNA: TGTGCCAGCAGCAAGACAGGGGGCGCCTCCCCGAACACCGGGGAGCTGTTTTTT